This T cell receptor beta chain was obtained from a study of molecular identifiers for immune sequencing clone quantification. Study summary: Replicate runs used RNA from roughly 20,000 or 100,000 naive CD8 cells, which was split five ways into aliquots, and four of those aliquots were then sequenced. General study results and limits: Amid about a million naive cells, spiked Jurkat TCR RNA from one cell was reportedly still detectable.

As to this clonotype: Its antigen is undetermined.

Each CDR3 protein is one row after TCRdb ran MiXCR on the PCR reads. The sample includes more than 450,000 distinct CDR3 sequences, over 20% seen only once; the top ten take under 0.85%. The CDR3 length is 14 residues. The germline gives CDR1 MNHEY, CDR2 SMNVEV (reference sequence). V lost 7 bases to trimming and J lost 4 bases; unmatched junction nucleotides: 8. Sequenced material: naive CD8+ T cells from blood, with Jurkat cell RNA spiked in. The subset here: FACS-sorted CD8+CD4-CCR7+CD45RA+ naive T cells. This TCR came from a human donor in good health. Some libraries in this study had Jurkat cell RNA spiked in. The chain uses TRBV27 and TRBJ2-7, with 9 bases that match TRBD2. The CDR3 sequence is CASKQAGGPYEQYF. CDR3 DNA sequence: TGTGCCAGCAAACAGGCGGGGGGGCCTTACGAGCAGTACTTC.